A single sample is the source of the 5 T cell receptor beta chains below, sequenced in a study of blood T cell repertoires in COVID-19. Libraries were prepared by immunoSEQ multiplex PCR; TCRdb keeps only in-frame clonotypes and omits some of them. The table has 200,000 to 250,000 clones, more than 75% seen once. The specimen was peripheral blood. The source of these receptors is a man between 45 and 60 years old with acute or convalescent COVID-19.

The chain couples TRBV4-2 to TRBJ1-6; 9 positions match TRBD1. With 0 bases clipped from V and 9 bases from J, the junction kept 6 bases outside the gene matches. This CDR3 has 16 amino acids. Germline CDR1 reads LGHNA; CDR2 reads YNFKEQ. CDR3 nucleotide sequence: TGTGCCAGCAGCCAAGAGCGGACAGGGGTAGTTTCACCCCTCCACTTT. This translates into CASSQERTGVVSPLHF.

This rearrangement joins TRBV12-3 or TRBV12-4 to TRBJ2-7, with D possibly matching TRBD2 (5 bases). The CDR3 runs to 12 residues. Trimming shortened V by 2 bases and J by 6 bases, and 8 bases separated the two germline ends. The CDR3 loop is CASSLLGVEQYF. In DNA, the CDR3 is TGTGCCAGCAGTTTACTCGGGGTCGAGCAGTACTTC.

The chain uses TRBV6-5 and TRBJ1-2, with D maybe TRBD1 (5 bases). Germline V lookup: CDR1 MNHEY, CDR2 SVGAGI. This CDR3 is 15 amino acids long. V was trimmed by 7 bases and J by 3 bases, leaving 18 bases between them. The DNA of the CDR3 is TGTGCCAGCACCCGCGGGGGGAGATGGGACTATGGCTACACCTTC. As protein: CASTRGGRWDYGYTF.

The rearrangement uses TRBV5-1 and TRBJ2-7; D is uncertain. Trimming stripped 2 bases from V and 1 base from J, with 7 bases between. The CDR3 runs to 13 residues. From germline, CDR1 is SGHRS and CDR2 YFSETQ. CDR3 protein: CASSFPESYEQYF. Here the CDR3 DNA reads TGCGCCAGCAGCTTCCCAGAATCCTACGAGCAGTACTTC.

This clone has a handful of counts. The chain couples TRBV4-2 to TRBJ1-1, with 7 nucleotides matching TRBD1. The CDR3 has 15 amino acids. With 4 bases clipped from V and 3 bases from J, the junction kept 8 bases outside the gene matches. The germline V gene encodes CDR1 LGHNA and CDR2 YNFKEQ. The CDR3 loop reads CASSPRVGQDTEAFF. The CDR3, as DNA: TGTGCCAGCAGCCCGAGAGTAGGACAGGACACTGAAGCTTTCTTT.